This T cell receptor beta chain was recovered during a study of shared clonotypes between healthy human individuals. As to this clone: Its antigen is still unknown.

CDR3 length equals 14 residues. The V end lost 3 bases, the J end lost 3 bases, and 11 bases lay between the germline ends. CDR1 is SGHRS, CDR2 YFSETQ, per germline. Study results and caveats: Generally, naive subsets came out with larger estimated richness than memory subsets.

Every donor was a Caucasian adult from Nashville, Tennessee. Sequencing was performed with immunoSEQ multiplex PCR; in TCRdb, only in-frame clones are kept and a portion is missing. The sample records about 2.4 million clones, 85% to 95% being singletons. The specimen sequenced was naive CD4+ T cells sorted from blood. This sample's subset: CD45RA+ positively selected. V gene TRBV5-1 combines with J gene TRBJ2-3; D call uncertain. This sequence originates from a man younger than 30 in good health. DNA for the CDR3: TGCGCCAGCAGCTCAAACCCAGGAACAGATACGCAGTATTTT. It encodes CASSSNPGTDTQYF.